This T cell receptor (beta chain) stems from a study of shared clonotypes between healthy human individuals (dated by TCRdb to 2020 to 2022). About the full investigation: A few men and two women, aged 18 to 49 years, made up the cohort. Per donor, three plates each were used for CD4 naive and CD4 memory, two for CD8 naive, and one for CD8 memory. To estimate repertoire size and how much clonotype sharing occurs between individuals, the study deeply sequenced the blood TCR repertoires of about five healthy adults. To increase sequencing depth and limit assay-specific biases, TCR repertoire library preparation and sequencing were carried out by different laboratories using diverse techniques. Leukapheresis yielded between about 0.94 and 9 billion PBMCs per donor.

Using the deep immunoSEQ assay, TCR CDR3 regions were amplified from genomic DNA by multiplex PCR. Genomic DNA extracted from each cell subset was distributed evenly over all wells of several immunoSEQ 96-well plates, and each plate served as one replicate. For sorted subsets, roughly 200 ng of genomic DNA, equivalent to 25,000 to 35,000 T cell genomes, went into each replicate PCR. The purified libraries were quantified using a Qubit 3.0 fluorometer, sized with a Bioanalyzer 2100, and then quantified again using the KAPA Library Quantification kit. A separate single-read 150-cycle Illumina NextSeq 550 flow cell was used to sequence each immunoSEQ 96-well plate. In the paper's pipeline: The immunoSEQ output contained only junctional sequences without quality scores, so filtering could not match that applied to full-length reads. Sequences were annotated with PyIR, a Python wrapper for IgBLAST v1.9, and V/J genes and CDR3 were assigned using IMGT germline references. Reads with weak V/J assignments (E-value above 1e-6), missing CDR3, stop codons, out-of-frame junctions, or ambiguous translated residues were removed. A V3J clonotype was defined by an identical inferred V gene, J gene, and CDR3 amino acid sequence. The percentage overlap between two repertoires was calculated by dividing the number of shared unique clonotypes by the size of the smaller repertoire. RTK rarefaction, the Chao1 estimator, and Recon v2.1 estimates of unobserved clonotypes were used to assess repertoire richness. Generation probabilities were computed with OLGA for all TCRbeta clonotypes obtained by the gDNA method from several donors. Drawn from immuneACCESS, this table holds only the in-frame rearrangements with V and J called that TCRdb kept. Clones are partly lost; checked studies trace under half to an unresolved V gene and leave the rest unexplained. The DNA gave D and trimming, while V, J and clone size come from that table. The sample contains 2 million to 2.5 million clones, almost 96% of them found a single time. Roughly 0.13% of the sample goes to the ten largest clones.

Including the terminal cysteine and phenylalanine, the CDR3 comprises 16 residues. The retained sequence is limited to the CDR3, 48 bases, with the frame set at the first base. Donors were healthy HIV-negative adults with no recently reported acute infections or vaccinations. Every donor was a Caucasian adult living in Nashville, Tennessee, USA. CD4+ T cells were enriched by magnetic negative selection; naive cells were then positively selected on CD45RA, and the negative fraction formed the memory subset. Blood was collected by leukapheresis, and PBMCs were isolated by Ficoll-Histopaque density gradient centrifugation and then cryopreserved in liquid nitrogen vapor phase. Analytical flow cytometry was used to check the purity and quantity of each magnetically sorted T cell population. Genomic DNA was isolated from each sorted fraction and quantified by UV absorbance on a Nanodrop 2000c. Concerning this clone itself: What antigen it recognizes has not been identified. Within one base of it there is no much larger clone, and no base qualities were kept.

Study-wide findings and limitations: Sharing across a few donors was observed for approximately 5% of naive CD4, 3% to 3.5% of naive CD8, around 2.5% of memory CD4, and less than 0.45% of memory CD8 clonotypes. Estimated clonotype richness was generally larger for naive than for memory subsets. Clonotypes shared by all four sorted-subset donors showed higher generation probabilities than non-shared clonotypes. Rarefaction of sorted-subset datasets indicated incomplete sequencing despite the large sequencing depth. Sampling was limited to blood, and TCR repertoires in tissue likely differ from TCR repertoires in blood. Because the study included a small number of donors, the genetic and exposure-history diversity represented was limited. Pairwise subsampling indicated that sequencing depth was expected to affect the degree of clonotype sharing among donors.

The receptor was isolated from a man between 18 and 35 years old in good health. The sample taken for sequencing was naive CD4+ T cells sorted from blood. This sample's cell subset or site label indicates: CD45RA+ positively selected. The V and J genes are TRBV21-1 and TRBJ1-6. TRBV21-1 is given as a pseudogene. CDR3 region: CASSKLRVRGNSPLHF. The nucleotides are TGTGCCAGCAGCAAATTGAGGGTAAGAGGGAATTCACCCCTCCACTTT.